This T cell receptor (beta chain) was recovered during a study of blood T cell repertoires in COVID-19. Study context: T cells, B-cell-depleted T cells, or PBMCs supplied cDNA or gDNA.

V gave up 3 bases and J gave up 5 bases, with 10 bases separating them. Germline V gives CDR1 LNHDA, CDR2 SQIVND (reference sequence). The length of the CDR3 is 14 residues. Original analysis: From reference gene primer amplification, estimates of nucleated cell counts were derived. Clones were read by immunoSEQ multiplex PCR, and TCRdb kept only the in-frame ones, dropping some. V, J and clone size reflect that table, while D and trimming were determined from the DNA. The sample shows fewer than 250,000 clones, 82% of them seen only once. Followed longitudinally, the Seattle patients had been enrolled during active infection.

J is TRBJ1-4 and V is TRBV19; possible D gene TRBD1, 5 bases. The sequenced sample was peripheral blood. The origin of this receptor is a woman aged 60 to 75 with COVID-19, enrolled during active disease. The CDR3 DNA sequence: TGTGCCAGTAGTATGCAGGGCAACAATGAAAAACTGTTTTTT. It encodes CASSMQGNNEKLFF.